These 23 T cell receptor beta chains were all obtained from the same sample, sequenced in a study of blood T cell repertoires in COVID-19. Repertoires were generated with immunoSEQ multiplex PCR, while TCRdb's copy carries only in-frame clones and drops some. This sample carries approximately 300,000 clones, about nine tenths of them seen once, and the ten largest clones take approximately 5.5%. Sequenced material: PBMCs or T cells enriched from blood (not recorded which). The source is a man aged 60 to 69 who had recovered from COVID-19.

The chain uses TRBV29-1 and TRBJ2-5, with D perhaps matching TRBD1 (7 bases). The CDR3 loop spans 15 amino acids. Between the trimmed V and J ends, which lost 7 bases and 4 bases, there was a span of 22 bases. Germline V lookup: CDR1 SQVTM, CDR2 ANQGSEA. CDR3 sequence reads: CSDIRGTVGGETQYF. CDR3 sequence (DNA): TGCAGCGATATACGCGGGACAGTGGGGGGAGAGACCCAGTACTTC.

In DNA form, the CDR3 reads TGTGCCAGCAGCCAAGATCAGACAGGGGGATCCCTTCGGGAGACCCAGTACTTC. Its translation: CASSQDQTGGSLRETQYF. The V call is TRBV3-1 (or the pseudogene TRBV3-2), the J call TRBJ2-5, with 9 nucleotides matching TRBD1. This CDR3 has 18 residues. Germline trimming cut 0 bases from V and 5 bases from J; bases unmatched to any gene: 13. CDR1 is LGHDT, CDR2 YNNKEL, per germline (reference sequence).

The rearrangement links TRBV6-5 to TRBJ2-5; the match to TRBD2 covers 8 bases. The V segment lost 6 bases and the J segment 4 bases; nucleotides outside the gene matches: 4. The CDR3 has 13 residues. CDR1 is MNHEY and CDR2 is SVGAGI in the germline V gene. The CDR3 protein is CASSREGGETQYF. CDR3 bases: TGTGCCAGCAGCCGGGAGGGGGGAGAGACCCAGTACTTC.

The chain recombines TRBV5-1 with TRBJ2-7; TRBD2 agrees at 7 bases. CDR3 length: 15 residues. Germline CDR1 is SGHRS and CDR2 is YFSETQ. The ends lost 0 bases at V and 7 bases at J; junction bases unmatched: 10. The CDR3 protein is CASSLGPGGVGEQYF. The CDR3, as DNA: TGCGCCAGCAGCTTGGGCCCGGGAGGCGTAGGGGAGCAGTACTTC.

This chain links TRBV6-4 with TRBJ1-1, with D tentatively TRBD1 (6 bases). The germline CDR1 and CDR2 sequences are MRHNA and SNTAGT. This CDR3 has 15 residues. V lost 0 bases and J 5 bases, leaving 13 bases between the germline ends. CDR3 amino acids: CASSDSKIRGTEAFF. CDR3 in DNA: TGTGCCAGCAGTGACTCGAAAATCAGGGGAACTGAAGCTTTCTTT.

The V and J genes are TRBV20-1 and TRBJ2-7, with 11 bases fitting TRBD2. Germline CDR1 reads DFQATT; CDR2 reads SNEGSKA (reference sequence). V shed 3 bases, J shed 6 bases, and the junction held 7 bases outside the gene matches. The CDR3 consists of 14 residues. CDR3 region: CSASVTGTSGEQYF. CDR3 bases: TGCAGTGCTAGTGTCACCGGGACTAGCGGCGAGCAGTACTTC.

The chain has TRBV6-4 and TRBJ2-3; 8 nucleotides match TRBD2. The CDR3 has 15 residues. J was trimmed by 4 bases and V by 2 bases; bases with no gene match: 5. The germline V gene encodes CDR1 MRHNA and CDR2 SNTAGT. The CDR3 here is CASSDRGGVADTQYF. In nucleotides, the CDR3 is TGTGCCAGCAGTGACCGGGGGGGGGTAGCAGATACGCAGTATTTT.

J is TRBJ2-7 and V is TRBV5-6, with D possibly TRBD1 on 6 matching bases. This CDR3 has 14 amino acids. V was pared by 1 base and J by 2 bases, with 10 bases between. The germline V gene has CDR1 SGHDT and CDR2 YYEEEE. The DNA of the CDR3 is TGTGCCAGCAGCTTGACAGGGTCGACCTACGAGCAGTACTTC. Residues: CASSLTGSTYEQYF.

This clone occurred once. The V and J genes are TRBV27 and TRBJ2-7; D is undetermined. The V end lost 3 bases, the J end lost 1 base, and 13 bases lay between the germline ends. CDR1 and CDR2 (germline): MNHEY, SMNVEV (reference sequence). This CDR3 is built from 15 residues. The CDR3 reads CASSFAHRLSYEQYF. The CDR3 DNA sequence: TGTGCCAGCAGTTTTGCCCACAGATTATCCTACGAGCAGTACTTC.

The CDR3 sequence: CASSPIAARKYF. The CDR3 region has the DNA TGTGCCAGCAGTCCAATAGCGGCCAGGAAGTATTTT. The rearrangement uses TRBV28 and TRBJ2-3; perhaps TRBD2 as D (6 bases). Trimming stripped 5 bases from V and 13 bases from J, with 16 bases between. Germline CDR1 and CDR2: MDHEN and SYDVKM. There are 12 residues in the CDR3.

CDR3 sequence: CASSLAAAGGPNTGELFF. The CDR3, as DNA: TGCGCCAGCAGCTTGGCTGCAGCGGGAGGGCCAAACACCGGGGAGCTGTTTTTT. This sequence joins TRBV5-1 and TRBJ2-2; the match to TRBD2 covers 10 bases. Losses at the gene ends were 0 bases for V and 2 bases for J; bases not matched to a gene: 7. Germline V gene data show CDR1 as SGHRS and CDR2 as YFSETQ. CDR3 length: 18 residues.

This chain uses TRBV4-3 with TRBJ2-4; 7 nucleotides align to TRBD2. Germline trimming cut 3 bases from V and 8 bases from J; bases unmatched to any gene: 16. Germline CDR1 is LGHNA and CDR2 is YSLEER. The CDR3 sequence is 17 residues long. CDR3 bases: TGCGCCAGCAGCCAGAACCACCAACGGGGGGTTGGGGACATTCAGTACTTC. Amino acid sequence: CASSQNHQRGVGDIQYF.

This clone was seen more than once but under ten times. The chain carries TRBV24-1 and TRBJ2-1, with TRBD2 matching over 9 bases. The germline V gene encodes CDR1 KGHDR and CDR2 SFDVKD. The CDR3 is 17 residues long. The V segment lost 4 bases and the J segment 10 bases; nucleotides outside the gene matches: 16. CDR3 region: CATSDPGIAGDRGEQFF. The CDR3 nucleotides read TGTGCCACCAGTGACCCCGGGATAGCGGGAGACCGGGGAGAGCAGTTCTTC.

The rearrangement uses TRBV6-5 and TRBJ1-4, with D maybe TRBD1 (6 bases). The germline CDR1 and CDR2 sequences are MNHEY and SVGAGI. This CDR3 is 14 amino acids long. Trimming removed 2 bases at V and 6 bases at J, with 10 bases between. The CDR3 sequence is CASSYGTTHEKLFF. The DNA for the CDR3 is TGTGCCAGCAGTTACGGGACAACGCATGAAAAACTGTTTTTT.

Comment on this clone: This sample includes further DNA sequences coding for the same CDR3. This chain links TRBV19 with TRBJ1-5; D is unresolved. Germline values: CDR1 LNHDA, CDR2 SQIVND (reference sequence). The V end was cut by 2 bases, the J end by 3 bases, with 8 bases between. CDR3 length equals 14 residues. The CDR3 DNA sequence: TGTGCCAGTAGTATACCAGGATCCAATCAGCCCCAGCATTTT. As protein: CASSIPGSNQPQHF.

This clone was detected once. The CDR3 region is CASSQALAGVVDTQYF. In nucleotides, the CDR3 is TGTGCCAGCAGTCAAGCCCTAGCGGGAGTGGTAGATACGCAGTATTTT. The J gene is TRBJ2-3, the V gene TRBV6-2 or TRBV6-3, with 10 bases identical to TRBD2. V lost 5 bases, J lost 5 bases, and 10 bases stayed unmatched. The CDR3 sequence is 16 residues long. The germline CDR1 and CDR2 sequences are MNHEY and SVGEGT.

To note about this clone: This sample includes further DNA sequences coding for the same CDR3. This chain joins TRBV28 and TRBJ2-5; a possible D gene is TRBD1 (5 bases). V was pared by 2 bases and J by 3 bases, with 10 bases between. Germline V gene lookup returns CDR1 MDHEN and CDR2 SYDVKM. The CDR3 is made up of 14 amino acids. CDR3 in DNA: TGTGCCAGCAGTTTAGGTGGCAGGGAAGAGACCCAGTACTTC. This sequence encodes CASSLGGREETQYF.

The rearrangement joins TRBV28 to TRBJ1-2, with 9 bases aligning to TRBD1. The CDR3 loop spans 15 amino acids. Germline CDR1 reads MDHEN; CDR2 reads SYDVKM. V lost 5 bases and J lost 3; bases outside the gene matches: 7. This chain's CDR3 is CASSAAGQGDYGYTF. CDR3 sequence (DNA): TGTGCCAGCAGTGCCGCGGGACAGGGAGACTATGGCTACACCTTC.

This chain uses TRBV7-2 with TRBJ2-7, with 9 nucleotides matching TRBD2. The CDR3 consists of 15 residues. V was pared by 1 base and J by 4 bases, with 5 bases of the junction left unmatched. CDR1 and CDR2 from the germline V gene are SGHTA and FQGNSA. The CDR3 is CASSLVWTSEYEQYF. The CDR3 DNA sequence: TGTGCCAGCAGCTTAGTATGGACTAGCGAATACGAGCAGTACTTC.

The rearrangement joins TRBV18 to TRBJ2-6, with D unresolved. Per germline, CDR1 KGHSH and CDR2 LQKENI. Trimming removed 6 bases from V and 0 bases from J, with 3 bases in between. The CDR3 contains 13 residues. The DNA of the CDR3 is TGTGCCAGCTCCAGCTCTGGGGCCAACGTCCTGACTTTC. Translating gives CASSSSGANVLTF.

With regard to this clone: Other nucleotide sequences in the sample specify the same CDR3. The CDR3, as DNA: TGCGCCAGCAGCCTTACAGGGGCAACTAATGAAAAACTGTTTTTT. Residues: CASSLTGATNEKLFF. The V gene is TRBV5-1, the J gene TRBJ1-4; 7 bases match TRBD1. Germline assignment: CDR1 SGHRS and CDR2 YFSETQ. The ends lost 4 bases at V and 0 bases at J; junction bases unmatched: 3. This CDR3 has 15 amino acids.

The chain employs TRBV5-1 and TRBJ2-1; 8 bases fit TRBD2. CDR1 is SGHRS and CDR2 is YFSETQ in the germline V gene. J lost 1 base, V lost 4 bases, and 19 bases had no gene match. The CDR3 length is 20 residues. The CDR3 here is CASSPQGSAGGAASYNEQFF. The CDR3 bases are TGCGCCAGCAGCCCTCAGGGTTCCGCGGGAGGCGCCGCATCCTACAATGAGCAGTTCTTC.

This chain joins TRBV7-2 and TRBJ2-7, with TRBD2 identical over 11 bases. V trimming: 5 bases; J trimming: 1 base; junction bases outside the gene matches: 10. The CDR3 loop spans 17 amino acids. Germline V gives CDR1 SGHTA, CDR2 FQGNSA. The CDR3 DNA reads as TGTGCCAGCAGCCGTACTAGCGGGAGAGGTAATTCCTACGAGCAGTACTTC. As protein: CASSRTSGRGNSYEQYF.